The 12 T cell receptor beta chains in this list originate from one sample, sequenced in a study of long-term antiretroviral therapy in people with HIV (dated by TCRdb to 2022 to 2024). The immunoSEQ hsTCRB v3.0 assay was used at survey level resolution to sequence the TRB variable region. TCRdb took over this immuneACCESS table, retaining in-frame rearrangements with V and J assigned. Such tables are incomplete; in checked studies, under half of the missing clones stem from an unresolved V gene, and the remainder is unexplained. This sample holds about 21,000 clones; 76% were observed only once. The ten largest account for more than 9% of the sample. The material was unsorted PBMCs, obtained 0.5 years before starting antiretroviral therapy. The receptors here all came from a man between 18 and 29 years old with HIV.

The V gene is TRBV4-1, the J gene TRBJ1-2, with D uncertain. Trimming stripped 0 bases from V and 4 bases from J, with 6 bases between. The germline V gene has CDR1 MGHRA and CDR2 YSYEKL. The CDR3 length is 13 residues. CDR3 DNA: TGCGCCAGCAGCCAAGAAGCAGGCTATGGCTACACCTTC. Its translation: CASSQEAGYGYTF.

This clone was observed once. This chain uses TRBV6-1 with TRBJ2-7, with 8 bases lining up with TRBD1. The CDR3 is 15 residues long. CDR1 MNHNS and CDR2 SASEGT come from the germline V gene. V shed 6 bases, J shed 4 bases, and the junction held 11 bases outside the gene matches. The CDR3 is CASSDPGQDRYEQYF. CDR3 nucleotide sequence: TGTGCCAGCAGCGACCCGGGACAGGACAGGTACGAGCAGTACTTC.

V and J are TRBV18 and TRBJ1-2; TRBD1 might be the D (6 bases). Germline V lookup: CDR1 KGHSH, CDR2 LQKENI. V lost 0 bases and J lost 7, with 18 bases in between. The CDR3 has 16 residues. The CDR3 DNA is TGTGCCAGCTCACCACCGGTTTCAGGGGCCGTGGTTGGCTACACCTTC. The encoded protein is CASSPPVSGAVVGYTF.

The chain joins TRBV5-6 to TRBJ1-2; TRBD1 might be the D (5 bases). The V gene lost 4 bases and the J gene lost 4 bases, with 20 bases spanning the gap. Germline CDR1 reads SGHDT; CDR2 reads YYEEEE. The CDR3 has 16 amino acids. The CDR3 DNA reads TGTGCCAGCAGCCCGGAGGGTAAGGGACCTGTCTATGGCTACACCTTC. Its protein is CASSPEGKGPVYGYTF.

CDR3: CASSQGTSLGTDEQFF. The CDR3 bases are TGCGCCAGCAGCCAAGGGACTAGCTTGGGAACCGATGAGCAGTTCTTC. The V call is TRBV4-3, the J call TRBJ2-1; 8 bases match TRBD2. The germline V gene encodes CDR1 LGHNA and CDR2 YSLEER. The CDR3 runs to 16 residues. The J segment lost 8 bases and the V segment lost 1 base, leaving 10 bases of the junction unmatched.

The chain uses TRBV5-6 and TRBJ2-1; 8 bases line up with TRBD1. Trimming removed 3 bases from V and 5 bases from J; junction bases left unmatched: 7. The CDR3 extends over 15 amino acids. Germline assignment: CDR1 SGHDT and CDR2 YYEEEE. The CDR3 spells CASSSDRGGHNEQFF. The CDR3 DNA sequence: TGTGCCAGCAGCTCTGACAGGGGAGGCCACAATGAGCAGTTCTTC.

The rearrangement links TRBV6-1 to TRBJ1-5, with 8 bases fitting TRBD1. The ends lost 4 bases at V and 1 base at J; junction bases unmatched: 9. There are 17 residues in the CDR3. The germline V gene has CDR1 MNHNS and CDR2 SASEGT. The CDR3 loop reads CASSARTGLKSNQPQHF. As DNA, the CDR3 is TGTGCCAGCAGTGCCCGGACAGGGCTGAAGAGCAATCAGCCCCAGCATTTT.

This clone was found a few times. The chain uses TRBV27 and TRBJ1-1; the match to TRBD1 covers 7 bases. The junction had 19 bases not matched to a gene; V was cut back by 5 bases and J by 4 bases. This CDR3 comprises 18 residues. CDR1 MNHEY and CDR2 SMNVEV come from the germline V gene (reference sequence). This CDR3 is CASSRPKGGGGRGTEAFF. The DNA for the CDR3 is TGTGCCAGCAGTAGACCGAAGGGAGGGGGCGGTAGGGGCACTGAAGCTTTCTTT.

This chain links TRBV28 with TRBJ2-7; D not certain. The CDR3 consists of 14 residues. Trimming took 3 bases from V and 4 from J, leaving 13 bases between them. Per the germline V gene, CDR1 is MDHEN and CDR2 is SYDVKM. In DNA, the CDR3 is TGTGCCAGCAGTTTCCCCGAGTCGAGATACGAGCAGTACTTC. Residues: CASSFPESRYEQYF.

CDR3 residues: CASSYWLESNQPQHF. CDR3 bases: TGTGCCAGCAGTTACTGGCTCGAAAGCAATCAGCCCCAGCATTTT. The chain carries TRBV6-8 and TRBJ1-5; D not resolved. Germline V gene sequence: CDR1 MNHGY, CDR2 SAAAGT. The CDR3 totals 15 residues. Trimming pared 1 base from V and 1 base from J, leaving 8 bases between.

The chain is built from TRBV7-9 and TRBJ2-1; TRBD1 might be the D (6 bases). Deletions cut 5 bases from V and 6 bases from J, with 14 bases between. The CDR3 length is 14 residues. Germline loops: CDR1 SEHNR, CDR2 FQNEAQ (reference sequence). CDR3 amino acids: CASSPDRYLNEQFF. The CDR3 nucleotides read TGTGCCAGCAGCCCAGACAGGTACCTCAATGAGCAGTTCTTC.

The chain couples TRBV28 to TRBJ1-5; 8 bases align to TRBD1. V was clipped by 7 bases and J by 7 bases; unmatched bases: 12. The germline V gene encodes CDR1 MDHEN and CDR2 SYDVKM. This CDR3 has 15 residues. This CDR3 reads CASTAKDRVNQPQHF. The CDR3 DNA sequence: TGTGCCAGCACCGCTAAGGACAGGGTGAACCAGCCCCAGCATTTT. Based on the CDR3 plus reference TRBV28 and TRBJ1-5, the full variable domain is DVKVTQSSRYLVKRTGEKVFLECVQDMDHENMFWYRQDPGLGLRLIYFSYDVKMKEKGDIPEGYSVSREKKERFSLILESASTNQTSMYLCASTAKDRVNQPQHFGDGTRLSIL.